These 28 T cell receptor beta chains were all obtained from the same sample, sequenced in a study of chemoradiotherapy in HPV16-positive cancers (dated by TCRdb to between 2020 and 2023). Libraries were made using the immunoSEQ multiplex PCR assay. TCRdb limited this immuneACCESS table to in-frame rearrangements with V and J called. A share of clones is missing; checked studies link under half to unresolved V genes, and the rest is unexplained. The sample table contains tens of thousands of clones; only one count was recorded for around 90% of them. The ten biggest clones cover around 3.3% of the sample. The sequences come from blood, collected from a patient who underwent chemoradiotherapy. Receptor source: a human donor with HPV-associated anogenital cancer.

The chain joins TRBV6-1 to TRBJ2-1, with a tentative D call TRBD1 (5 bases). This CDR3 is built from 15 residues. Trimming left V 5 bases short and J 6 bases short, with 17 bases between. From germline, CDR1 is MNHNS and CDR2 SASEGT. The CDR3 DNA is TGTGCCAGCAGTCTTCAGGGTTGGTCGAGCAATGAGCAGTTCTTC. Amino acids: CASSLQGWSSNEQFF.

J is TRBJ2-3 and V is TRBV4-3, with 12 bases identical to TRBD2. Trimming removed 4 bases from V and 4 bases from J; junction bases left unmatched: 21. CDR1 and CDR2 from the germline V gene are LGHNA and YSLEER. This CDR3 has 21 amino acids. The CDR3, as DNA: TGCGCCAGCAGCCCCGAAGGGACACGCTCTAGCGGGAGGGCCTGGGCAGATACGCAGTATTTT. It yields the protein CASSPEGTRSSGRAWADTQYF.

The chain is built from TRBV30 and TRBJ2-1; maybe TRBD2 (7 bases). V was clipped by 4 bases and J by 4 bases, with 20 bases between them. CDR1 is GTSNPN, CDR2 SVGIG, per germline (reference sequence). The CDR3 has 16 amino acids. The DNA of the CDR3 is TGTGCCTGGATCCGCGGCCATGCGGGGGCGTACAATGAGCAGTTCTTC. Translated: CAWIRGHAGAYNEQFF.

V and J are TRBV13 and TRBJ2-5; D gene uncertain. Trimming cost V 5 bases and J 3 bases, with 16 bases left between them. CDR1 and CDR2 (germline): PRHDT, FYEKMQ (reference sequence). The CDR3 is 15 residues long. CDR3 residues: CASSLRAAAEETQYF. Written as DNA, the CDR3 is TGTGCCAGCAGCCTCCGGGCCGCCGCGGAAGAGACCCAGTACTTC.

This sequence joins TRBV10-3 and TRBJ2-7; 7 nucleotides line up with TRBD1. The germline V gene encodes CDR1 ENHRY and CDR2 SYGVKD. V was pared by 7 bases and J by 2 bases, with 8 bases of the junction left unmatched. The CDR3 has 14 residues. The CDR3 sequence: CAITSAQGAYEQYF. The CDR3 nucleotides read TGTGCCATCACCAGCGCGCAGGGGGCCTACGAGCAGTACTTC.

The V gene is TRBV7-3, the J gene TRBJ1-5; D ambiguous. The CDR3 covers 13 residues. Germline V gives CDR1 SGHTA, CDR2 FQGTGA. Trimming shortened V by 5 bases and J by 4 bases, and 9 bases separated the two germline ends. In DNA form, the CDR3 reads TGTGCCAGCAGCGAGGAGGGAAATCAGCCCCAGCATTTT. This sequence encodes CASSEEGNQPQHF. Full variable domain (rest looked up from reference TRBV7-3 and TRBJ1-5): GAGVSQTPSNKVTEKGKYVELRCDPISGHTALYWYRQSLGQGPEFLIYFQGTGAADDSGLPNDRFFAVRPEGSVSTLKIQRTERGDSAVYLCASSEEGNQPQHFGDGTRLSIL.

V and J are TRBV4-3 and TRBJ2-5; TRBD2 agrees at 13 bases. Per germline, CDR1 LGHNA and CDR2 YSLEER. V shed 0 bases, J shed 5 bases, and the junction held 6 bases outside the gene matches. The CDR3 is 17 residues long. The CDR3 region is CASSQESGTSGVETQYF. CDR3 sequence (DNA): TGCGCCAGCAGCCAAGAGAGTGGGACTAGCGGGGTGGAGACCCAGTACTTC.

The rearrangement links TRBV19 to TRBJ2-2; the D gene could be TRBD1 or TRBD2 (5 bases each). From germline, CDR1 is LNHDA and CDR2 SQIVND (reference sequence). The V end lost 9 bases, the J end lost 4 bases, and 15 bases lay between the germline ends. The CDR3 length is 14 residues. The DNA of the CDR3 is TGTGCCAGCAGAGGGGCCCAGGGCACCGGGGAGCTGTTTTTT. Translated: CASRGAQGTGELFF.

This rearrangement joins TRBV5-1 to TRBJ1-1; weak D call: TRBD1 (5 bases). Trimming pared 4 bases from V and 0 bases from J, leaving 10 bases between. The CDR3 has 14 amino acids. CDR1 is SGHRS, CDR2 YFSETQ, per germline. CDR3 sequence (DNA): TGCGCCAGCAGCACACAGGATATGAACACTGAAGCTTTCTTT. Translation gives CASSTQDMNTEAFF.

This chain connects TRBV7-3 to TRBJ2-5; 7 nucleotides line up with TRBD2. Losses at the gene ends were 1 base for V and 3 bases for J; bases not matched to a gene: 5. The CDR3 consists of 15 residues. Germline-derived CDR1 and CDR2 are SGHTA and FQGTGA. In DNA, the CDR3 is TGTGCCAGCAGCTTAATGGCGGCGGGAGAAGAGACCCAGTACTTC. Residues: CASSLMAAGEETQYF.

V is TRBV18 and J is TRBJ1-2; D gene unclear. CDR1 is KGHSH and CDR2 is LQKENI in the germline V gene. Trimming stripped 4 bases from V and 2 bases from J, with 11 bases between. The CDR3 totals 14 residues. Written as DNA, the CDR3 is TGTGCCAGCTCACTCGACACCACGAACTATGGCTACACCTTC. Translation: CASSLDTTNYGYTF.

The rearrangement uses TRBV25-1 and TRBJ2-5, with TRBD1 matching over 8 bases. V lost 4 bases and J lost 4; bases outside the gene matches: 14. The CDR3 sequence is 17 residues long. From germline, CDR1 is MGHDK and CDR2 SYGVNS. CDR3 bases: TGTGCCAGCAGTGTCCTATACGGCCAGGGGGCAGGAGAGACCCAGTACTTC. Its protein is CASSVLYGQGAGETQYF.

CDR3 in amino acids: CASSLQGPTGSPLHF. CDR3 coding DNA: TGTGCCAGCAGTTTACAGGGACCCACTGGGTCACCCCTCCACTTT. V usage is TRBV27 and J usage is TRBJ1-6; D is perhaps TRBD1 (5 bases). The ends were cut back, 2 bases at V and 10 bases at J, with 15 bases in the middle. There are 15 residues in the CDR3. The germline gives CDR1 MNHEY, CDR2 SMNVEV (reference sequence).

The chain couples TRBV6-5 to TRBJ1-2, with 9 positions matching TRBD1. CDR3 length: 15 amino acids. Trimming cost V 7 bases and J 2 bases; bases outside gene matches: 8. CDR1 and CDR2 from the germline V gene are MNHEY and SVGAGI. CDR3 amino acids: CASTSGGTGNYGYTF. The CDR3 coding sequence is TGTGCCAGCACCTCGGGGGGGACAGGGAACTATGGCTACACCTTC.

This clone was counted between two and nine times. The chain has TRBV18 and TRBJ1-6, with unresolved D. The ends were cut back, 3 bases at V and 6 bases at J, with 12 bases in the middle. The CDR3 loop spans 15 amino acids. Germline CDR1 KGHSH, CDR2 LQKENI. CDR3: CASSPSQDFNSPLHF. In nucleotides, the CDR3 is TGTGCCAGCTCACCCAGCCAGGATTTTAATTCACCCCTCCACTTT.

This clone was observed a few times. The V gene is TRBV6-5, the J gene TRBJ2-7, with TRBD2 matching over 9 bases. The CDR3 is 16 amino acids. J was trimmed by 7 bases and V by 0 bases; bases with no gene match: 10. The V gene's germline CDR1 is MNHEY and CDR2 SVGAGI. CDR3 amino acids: CASSYSSSGTPREQYF. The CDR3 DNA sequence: TGTGCCAGCAGTTACTCCTCTAGCGGGACCCCCCGAGAGCAGTACTTC.

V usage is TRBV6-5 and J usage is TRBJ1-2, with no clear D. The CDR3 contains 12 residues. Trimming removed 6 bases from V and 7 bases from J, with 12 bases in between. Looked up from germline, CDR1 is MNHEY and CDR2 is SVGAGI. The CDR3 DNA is TGTGCCAGCAGCAGGCCTGGGTCTGGCTACACCTTC. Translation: CASSRPGSGYTF.

This chain's CDR3 is CASSIPATGGGFEQYF. As DNA, the CDR3 is TGTGCCAGTAGTATCCCGGCAACAGGGGGCGGATTTGAGCAGTACTTC. This sequence joins TRBV19 and TRBJ2-7; 9 bases are a match to TRBD1. Germline V gene sequence: CDR1 LNHDA, CDR2 SQIVND (reference sequence). V lost 3 bases, J lost 7 bases, and 13 bases stayed unmatched. The length of the CDR3 is 16 residues.

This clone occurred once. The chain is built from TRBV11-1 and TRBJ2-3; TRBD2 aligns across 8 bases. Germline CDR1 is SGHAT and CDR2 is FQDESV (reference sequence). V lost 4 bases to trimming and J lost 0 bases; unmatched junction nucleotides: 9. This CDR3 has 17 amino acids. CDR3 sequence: CASSSGASGPSTDTQYF. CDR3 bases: TGTGCCAGCAGCTCCGGAGCTAGCGGGCCTAGCACAGATACGCAGTATTTT.

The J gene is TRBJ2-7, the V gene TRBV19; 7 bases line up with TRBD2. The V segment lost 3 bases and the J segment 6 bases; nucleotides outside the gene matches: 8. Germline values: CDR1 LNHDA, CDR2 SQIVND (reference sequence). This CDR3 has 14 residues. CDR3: CASSMGGSRGEQYF. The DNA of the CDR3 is TGTGCCAGTAGTATGGGCGGGAGCAGAGGCGAGCAGTACTTC.

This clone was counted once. The CDR3 reads CASSLALENTEAFF. The CDR3 DNA follows: TGTGCCAGCAGCTTAGCCCTTGAGAACACTGAAGCTTTCTTT. J is TRBJ1-1 and V is TRBV7-9; no clear D gene. CDR3 length: 14 amino acids. Germline assignment: CDR1 SEHNR and CDR2 FQNEAQ (reference sequence). V was shortened by 0 bases and J by 1 base, with 6 bases between the two germline ends.

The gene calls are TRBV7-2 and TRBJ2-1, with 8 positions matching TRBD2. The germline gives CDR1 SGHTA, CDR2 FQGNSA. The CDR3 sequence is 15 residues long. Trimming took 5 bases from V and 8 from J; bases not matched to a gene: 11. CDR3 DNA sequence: TGTGCCAGCAGCCGGGGAGCGGGAGTGGGGTATGAGCAGTTCTTC. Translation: CASSRGAGVGYEQFF.

The CDR3 DNA sequence: TGTGCCAGCAGCTTAGAACCGGGGCTGACCTCTGGGGCCAACGTCCTGACTTTC. As protein: CASSLEPGLTSGANVLTF. The chain recombines TRBV7-9 with TRBJ2-6; D is perhaps TRBD1 or TRBD2 (5 bases each). Trimming took off 1 base at V and 0 bases at J, with 13 bases between the two ends. The length of the CDR3 is 18 residues. Germline V gene sequence: CDR1 SEHNR, CDR2 FQNEAQ (reference sequence).

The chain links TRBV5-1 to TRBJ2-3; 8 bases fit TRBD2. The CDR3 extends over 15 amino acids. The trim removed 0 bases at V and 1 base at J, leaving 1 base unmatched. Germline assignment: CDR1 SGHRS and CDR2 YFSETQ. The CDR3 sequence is CASSLGGGRTDTQYF. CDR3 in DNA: TGCGCCAGCAGCTTGGGCGGGGGGCGCACAGATACGCAGTATTTT.

As DNA, the CDR3 is TGTGCCAGCAGTTTAGCAGGACGTGGGACTGAAGCTTTCTTT. Its translation: CASSLAGRGTEAFF. The genes are TRBV27 and TRBJ1-1; D ambiguous. In germline, CDR1 is MNHEY, CDR2 SMNVEV (reference sequence). The V end lost 2 bases, the J end lost 5 bases, and 12 bases lay between the germline ends. CDR3 length: 14 amino acids.

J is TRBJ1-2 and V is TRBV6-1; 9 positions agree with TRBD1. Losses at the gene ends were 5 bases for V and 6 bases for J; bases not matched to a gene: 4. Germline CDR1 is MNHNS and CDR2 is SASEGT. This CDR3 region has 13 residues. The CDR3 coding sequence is TGTGCCAGCAGTCCCCGGGACAGGGATGGCTACACCTTC. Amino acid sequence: CASSPRDRDGYTF.

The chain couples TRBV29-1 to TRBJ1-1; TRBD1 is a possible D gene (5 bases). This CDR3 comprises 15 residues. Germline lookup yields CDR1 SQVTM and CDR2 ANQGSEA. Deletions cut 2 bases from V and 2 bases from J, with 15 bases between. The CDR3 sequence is CSVEWGLQVNTEAFF. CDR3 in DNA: TGCAGCGTTGAATGGGGCCTACAGGTAAACACTGAAGCTTTCTTT.

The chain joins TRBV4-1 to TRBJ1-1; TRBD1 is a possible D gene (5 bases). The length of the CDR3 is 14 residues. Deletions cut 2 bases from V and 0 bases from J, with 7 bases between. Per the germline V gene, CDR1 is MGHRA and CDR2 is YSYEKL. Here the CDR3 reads CASSQLTVNTEAFF. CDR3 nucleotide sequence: TGCGCCAGCAGCCAACTGACAGTGAACACTGAAGCTTTCTTT.